Here is one TCR beta chain with its context. Method: immunoSEQ multiplex PCR; TCRdb's copy keeps in-frame clones and lacks some. Of approximately 640,000 clones in the sample, less than 80% were seen once. The record originates from a study of shared clonotypes between healthy human individuals. The germline V gene encodes CDR1 LNHDA and CDR2 SQIVND (reference sequence). V trimming: 4 bases; J trimming: 4 bases; junction bases outside the gene matches: 2. The CDR3 runs 15 residues. This TCR was recovered from a woman in her 30s in good health. The source material was memory CD4+ T cells sorted from blood. Subset indicated: CD45RA-negative fraction. The rearrangement joins TRBV19 to TRBJ2-2; TRBD2 matches at 11 bases. The CDR3 sequence is CASSRLAGSTGELFF. The CDR3 region has the DNA TGTGCCAGTAGTAGACTAGCGGGAAGCACCGGGGAGCTGTTTTTT.